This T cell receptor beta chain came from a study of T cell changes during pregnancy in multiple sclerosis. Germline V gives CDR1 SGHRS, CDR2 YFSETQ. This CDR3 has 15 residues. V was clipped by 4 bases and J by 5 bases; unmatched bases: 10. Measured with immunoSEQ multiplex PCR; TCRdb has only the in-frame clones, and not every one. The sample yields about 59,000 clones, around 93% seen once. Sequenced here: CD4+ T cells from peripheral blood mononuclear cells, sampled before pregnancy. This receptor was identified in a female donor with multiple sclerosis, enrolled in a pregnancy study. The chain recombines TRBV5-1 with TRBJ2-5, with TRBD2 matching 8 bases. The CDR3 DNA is TGCGCCAGCAGCCCATCCGGTAGCGGGGTGGAGACCCAGTACTTC. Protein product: CASSPSGSGVETQYF.